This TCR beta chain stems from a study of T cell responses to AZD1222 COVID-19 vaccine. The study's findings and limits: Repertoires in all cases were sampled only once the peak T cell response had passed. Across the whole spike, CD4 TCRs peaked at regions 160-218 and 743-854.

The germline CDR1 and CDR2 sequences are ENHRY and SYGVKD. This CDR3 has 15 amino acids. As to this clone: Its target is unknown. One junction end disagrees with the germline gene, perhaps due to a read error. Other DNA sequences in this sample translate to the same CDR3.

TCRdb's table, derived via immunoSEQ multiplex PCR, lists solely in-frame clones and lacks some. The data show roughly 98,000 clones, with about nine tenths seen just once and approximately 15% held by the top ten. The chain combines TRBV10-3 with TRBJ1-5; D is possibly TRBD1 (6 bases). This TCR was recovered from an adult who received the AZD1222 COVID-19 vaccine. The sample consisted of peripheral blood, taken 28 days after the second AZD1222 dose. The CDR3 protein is CAISAQGGSNQPQHF. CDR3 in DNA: TGTGCAATCAGCGCACAGGGTGGAAGCAATCAGCCCCAGCATTTT.